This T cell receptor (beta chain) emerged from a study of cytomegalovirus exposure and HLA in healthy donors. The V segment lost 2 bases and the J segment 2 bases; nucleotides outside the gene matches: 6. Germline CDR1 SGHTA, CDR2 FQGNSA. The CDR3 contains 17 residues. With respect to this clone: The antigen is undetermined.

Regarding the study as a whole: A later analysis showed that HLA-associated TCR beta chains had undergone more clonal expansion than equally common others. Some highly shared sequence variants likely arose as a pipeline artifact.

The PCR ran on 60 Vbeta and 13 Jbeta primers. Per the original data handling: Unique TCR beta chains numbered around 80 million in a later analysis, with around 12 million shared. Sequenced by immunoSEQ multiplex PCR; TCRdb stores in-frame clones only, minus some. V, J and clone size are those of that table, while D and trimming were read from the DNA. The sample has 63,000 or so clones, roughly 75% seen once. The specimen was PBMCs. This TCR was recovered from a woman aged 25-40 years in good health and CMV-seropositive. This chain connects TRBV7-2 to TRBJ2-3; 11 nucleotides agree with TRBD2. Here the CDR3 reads CASSLRASGRSTDTQYF. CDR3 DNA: TGTGCCAGCAGCTTACGGGCTAGCGGGAGGTCCACAGATACGCAGTATTTT.